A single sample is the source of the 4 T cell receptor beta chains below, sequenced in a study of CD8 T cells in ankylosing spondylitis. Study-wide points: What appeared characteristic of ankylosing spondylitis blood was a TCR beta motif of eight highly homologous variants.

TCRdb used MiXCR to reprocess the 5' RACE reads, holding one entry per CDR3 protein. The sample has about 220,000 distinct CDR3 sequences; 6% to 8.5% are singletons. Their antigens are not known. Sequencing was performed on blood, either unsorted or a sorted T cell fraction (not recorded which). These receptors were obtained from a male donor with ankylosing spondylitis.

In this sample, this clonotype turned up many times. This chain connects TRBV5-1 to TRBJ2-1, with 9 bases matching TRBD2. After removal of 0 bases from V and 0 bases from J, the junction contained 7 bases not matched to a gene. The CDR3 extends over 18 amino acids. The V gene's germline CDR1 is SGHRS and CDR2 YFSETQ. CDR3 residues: CASSLGLAGPSSYNEQFF. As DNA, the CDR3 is TGCGCCAGCAGCTTGGGGCTAGCGGGGCCGAGCTCCTACAATGAGCAGTTCTTC.

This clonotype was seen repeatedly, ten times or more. CDR3 coding DNA: TGTGCCAGCAGCATCGCCGGGGGCCTAGATAGTGGCTACACCTTC. Amino acid sequence: CASSIAGGLDSGYTF. This chain links TRBV6-1 with TRBJ1-2; D perhaps matches TRBD1 (6 bases). The CDR3 has 15 amino acids. In germline, CDR1 is MNHNS, CDR2 SASEGT. Trimming shortened V by 6 bases and J by 7 bases, and 21 bases separated the two germline ends.

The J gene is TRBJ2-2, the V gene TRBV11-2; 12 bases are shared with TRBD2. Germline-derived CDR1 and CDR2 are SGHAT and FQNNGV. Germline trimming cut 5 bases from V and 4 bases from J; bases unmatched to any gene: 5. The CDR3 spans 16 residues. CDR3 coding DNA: TGTGCCAGCAGCCGACTAGCGGGAGAGGGCACCGGGGAGCTGTTTTTT. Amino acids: CASSRLAGEGTGELFF.

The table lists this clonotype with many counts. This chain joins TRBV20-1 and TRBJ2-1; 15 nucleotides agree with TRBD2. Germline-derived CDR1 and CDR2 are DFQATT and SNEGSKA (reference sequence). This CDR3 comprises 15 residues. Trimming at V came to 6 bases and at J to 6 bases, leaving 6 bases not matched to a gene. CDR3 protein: CSALRTSGGVNEQFF. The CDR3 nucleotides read TGCAGTGCCCTTAGGACTAGCGGGGGGGTCAATGAGCAGTTCTTC.